One and the same sample provided the 16 T cell receptor beta chains below, sequenced in a study of T cells expressing NK-cell markers. TCRdb processed the 5' RACE reads again and assigns one entry to each CDR3 protein, with no DNA. The sample totals a few hundred thousand distinct CDR3 sequences. The material sequenced was blood T cells: a sorted CD56 or NKG2C T cell subset, CD4+ or CD8+ T cells, or bulk PBMC T cells (not recorded which). These receptors originate from a young man in good health.

The rearrangement uses TRBV12-3 or TRBV12-4 and TRBJ2-1; the D call of TRBD1 rests on TCRdb alone, since no DNA is present to check it. The CDR3 runs to 14 residues. CDR3 sequence reads: CASRGQGKDNEQFF.

This chain joins TRBV11-1 and TRBJ2-1; the D gene TCRdb calls, TRBD2, cannot be checked with no DNA. Germline values: CDR1 SGHAT, CDR2 FQDESV (reference sequence). The CDR3 extends over 18 amino acids. CDR3 sequence reads: CASRATSGRGSSYNEQFF.

The J gene is TRBJ2-1, the V gene TRBV20-1; the TCRdb D gene call, TRBD2, has no DNA to confirm it. The germline V gene has CDR1 DFQATT and CDR2 SNEGSKA (reference sequence). The CDR3 has 13 residues. The chain's CDR3 is CSASAGVANEQFF.

The chain combines TRBV7-2 with TRBJ2-1; the TCRdb D gene call, TRBD2, has no DNA to confirm it. CDR3 length: 17 amino acids. Germline V CDR1 and CDR2: SGHTA, FQGNSA. The CDR3 loop reads CASSLVGGGRLTNEQFF.

The rearrangement links TRBV7-2 to TRBJ2-3; with no DNA, the TCRdb D assignment of TRBD2 cannot be verified. Looked up from germline, CDR1 is SGHTA and CDR2 is FQGNSA. CDR3 length: 14 residues. The CDR3 sequence: CASSWGLVPDTQYF.

The chain combines TRBV20-1 with TRBJ2-5; there is no DNA to check the TCRdb D call of TRBD2. This CDR3 has 14 residues. Germline V gives CDR1 DFQATT, CDR2 SNEGSKA (reference sequence). CDR3 loop: CSATGLGGQETQYF.

The J gene is TRBJ1-5, the V gene TRBV12-3 or TRBV12-4; TCRdb picks TRBD1, but there is no DNA to check that call. The CDR3 consists of 14 residues. The CDR3: CASSDTGDNQPQHF.

This chain joins TRBV7-8 and TRBJ2-1; the D gene TCRdb calls, TRBD2, cannot be checked with no DNA. CDR3 length: 19 residues. Germline V gene sequence: CDR1 SGHVS, CDR2 FQNEAQ. The CDR3 loop reads CASGFRLAGAMSVYNEQFF.

The chain employs TRBV28 and TRBJ1-4; checking the TCRdb D call of TRBD1 is not possible without DNA. Germline assignment: CDR1 MDHEN and CDR2 SYDVKM. There are 15 residues in the CDR3. CDR3 sequence reads: CASSPQTGGNEKLFF.

This sequence joins TRBV4-3 and TRBJ2-3. CDR1 and CDR2 from the germline V gene are LGHNA and YSLEER. The CDR3 has 14 amino acids. CDR3 sequence: CASSRESLTDTQYF.

The rearrangement uses TRBV29-1 and TRBJ2-3; TCRdb's D gene call, TRBD1, goes unchecked for lack of DNA. This CDR3 is 11 amino acids long. CDR1 SQVTM and CDR2 ANQGSEA come from the germline V gene. The CDR3: CSTGHTDTQYF.

The chain links TRBV4-2 to TRBJ2-1; the TCRdb D gene call, TRBD2, has no DNA to confirm it. This CDR3 has 13 residues. The germline CDR1 and CDR2 sequences are LGHNA and YNFKEQ. CDR3 in amino acids: CASSQDQLAVQFF.

The chain carries TRBV5-1 and TRBJ2-5. CDR3 length: 13 amino acids. Germline V gives CDR1 SGHRS, CDR2 YFSETQ. The CDR3 spells CASRESSQETQYF.

The chain combines TRBV27 with TRBJ2-1; TCRdb's assignment of TRBD1 cannot be checked, as there is no DNA. Germline V gene lookup returns CDR1 MNHEY and CDR2 SMNVEV (reference sequence). The CDR3 runs 17 residues. CDR3 sequence: CASSPVGAGMSYNEQFF.

This rearrangement joins TRBV4-3 to TRBJ2-1; the D call of TRBD2 rests on TCRdb alone, since no DNA is present to check it. The germline gives CDR1 LGHNA, CDR2 YSLEER. This CDR3 is 15 amino acids long. CDR3 in amino acids: CASSPSGTNYNEQFF.

The genes are TRBV29-1 and TRBJ1-1; the D call from TCRdb, TRBD1, cannot be confirmed without DNA. The CDR3 loop spans 15 amino acids. Germline-derived CDR1 and CDR2 are SQVTM and ANQGSEA. The CDR3: CSVDGTVLWNTEAFF.